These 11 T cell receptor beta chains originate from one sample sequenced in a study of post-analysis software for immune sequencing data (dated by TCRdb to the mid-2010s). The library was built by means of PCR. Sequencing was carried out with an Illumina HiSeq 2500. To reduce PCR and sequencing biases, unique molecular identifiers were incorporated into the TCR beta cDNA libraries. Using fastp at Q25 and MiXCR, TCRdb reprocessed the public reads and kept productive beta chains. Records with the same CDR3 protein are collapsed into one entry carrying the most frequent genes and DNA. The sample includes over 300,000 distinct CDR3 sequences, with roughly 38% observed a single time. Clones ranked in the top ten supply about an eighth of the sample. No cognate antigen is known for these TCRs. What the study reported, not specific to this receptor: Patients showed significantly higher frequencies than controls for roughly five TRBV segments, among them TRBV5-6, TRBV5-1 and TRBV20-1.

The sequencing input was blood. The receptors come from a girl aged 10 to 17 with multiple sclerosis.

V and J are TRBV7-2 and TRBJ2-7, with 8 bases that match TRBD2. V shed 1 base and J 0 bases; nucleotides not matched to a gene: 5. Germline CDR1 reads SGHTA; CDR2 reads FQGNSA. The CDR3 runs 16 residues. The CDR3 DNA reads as TGTGCCAGCAGCTTAGGCGGGGGGCGGAGCTCCTACGAGCAGTACTTC. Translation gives CASSLGGGRSSYEQYF.

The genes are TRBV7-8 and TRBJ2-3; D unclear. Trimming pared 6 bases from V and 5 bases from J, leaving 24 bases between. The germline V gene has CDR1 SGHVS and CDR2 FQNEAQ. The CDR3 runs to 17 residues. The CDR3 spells CASSRIRLEIRKDTQYF. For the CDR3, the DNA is TGTGCCAGCAGTCGCATTAGGCTAGAGATAAGAAAAGATACGCAGTATTTT.

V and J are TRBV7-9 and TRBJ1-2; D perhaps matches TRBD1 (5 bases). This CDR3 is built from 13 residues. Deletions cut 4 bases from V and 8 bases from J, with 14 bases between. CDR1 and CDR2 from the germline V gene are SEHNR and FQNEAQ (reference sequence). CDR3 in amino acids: CASSSVGTGGYTF. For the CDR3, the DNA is TGTGCCAGCAGCTCTGTCGGGACTGGCGGCTACACCTTC.

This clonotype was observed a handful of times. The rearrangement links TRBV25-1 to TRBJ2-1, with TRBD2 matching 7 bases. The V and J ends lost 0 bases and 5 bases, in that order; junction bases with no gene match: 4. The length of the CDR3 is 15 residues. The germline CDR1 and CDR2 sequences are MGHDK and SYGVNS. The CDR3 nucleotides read TGTGCCAGCAGTGAATACGGCGGGGGACACAATGAGCAGTTCTTC. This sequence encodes CASSEYGGGHNEQFF.

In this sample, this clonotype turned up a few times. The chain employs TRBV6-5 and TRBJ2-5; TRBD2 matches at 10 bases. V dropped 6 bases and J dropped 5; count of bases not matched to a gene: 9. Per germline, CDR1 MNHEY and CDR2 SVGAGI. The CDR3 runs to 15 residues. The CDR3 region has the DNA TGTGCCAGCAGGTCTTCACTAGCGGGGATTGAGACCCAGTACTTC. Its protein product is CASRSSLAGIETQYF.

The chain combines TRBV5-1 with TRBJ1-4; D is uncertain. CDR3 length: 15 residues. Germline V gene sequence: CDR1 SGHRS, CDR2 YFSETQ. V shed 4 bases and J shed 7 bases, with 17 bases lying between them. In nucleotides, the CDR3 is TGCGCCAGCAGCAGGACCGGGTTCGAGTCTGAAAAACTGTTTTTT. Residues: CASSRTGFESEKLFF.

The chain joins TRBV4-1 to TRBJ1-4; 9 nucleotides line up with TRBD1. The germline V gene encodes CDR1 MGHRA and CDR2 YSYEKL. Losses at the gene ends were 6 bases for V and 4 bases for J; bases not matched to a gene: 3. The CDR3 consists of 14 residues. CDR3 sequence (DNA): TGCGCCAGCAGGCGGACAGGGGTTAATGAAAAACTGTTTTTT. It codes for CASRRTGVNEKLFF.

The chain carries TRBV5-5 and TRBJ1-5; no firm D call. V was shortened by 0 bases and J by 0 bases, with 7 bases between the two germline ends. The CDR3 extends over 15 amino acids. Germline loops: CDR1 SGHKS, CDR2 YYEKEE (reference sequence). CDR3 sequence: CASSLASYSNQPQHF. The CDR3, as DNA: TGTGCCAGCAGCTTGGCCAGTTATAGCAATCAGCCCCAGCATTTT.

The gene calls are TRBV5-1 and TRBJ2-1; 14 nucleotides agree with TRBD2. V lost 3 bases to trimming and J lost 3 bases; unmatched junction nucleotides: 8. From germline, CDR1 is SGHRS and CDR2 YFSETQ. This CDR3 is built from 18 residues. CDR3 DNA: TGCGCCAGCAGCTCGGGACTAGCGGGGGAAAGGGGCTACAATGAGCAGTTCTTC. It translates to CASSSGLAGERGYNEQFF.

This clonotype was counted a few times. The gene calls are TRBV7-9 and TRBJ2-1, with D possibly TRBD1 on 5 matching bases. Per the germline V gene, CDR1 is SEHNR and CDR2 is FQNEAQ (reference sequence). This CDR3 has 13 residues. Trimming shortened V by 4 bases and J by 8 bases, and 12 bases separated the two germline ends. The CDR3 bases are TGTGCCAGCAGCTCAGGGATTCGGGATGAGCAGTTCTTC. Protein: CASSSGIRDEQFF.

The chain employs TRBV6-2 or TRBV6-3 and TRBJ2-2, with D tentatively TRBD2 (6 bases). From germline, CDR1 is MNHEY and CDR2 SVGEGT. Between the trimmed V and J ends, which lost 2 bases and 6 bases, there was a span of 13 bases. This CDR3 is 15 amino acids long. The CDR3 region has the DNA TGTGCCAGCAGTTACGCGGGGTCGTTGTCCGGGGAGCTGTTTTTT. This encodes CASSYAGSLSGELFF.